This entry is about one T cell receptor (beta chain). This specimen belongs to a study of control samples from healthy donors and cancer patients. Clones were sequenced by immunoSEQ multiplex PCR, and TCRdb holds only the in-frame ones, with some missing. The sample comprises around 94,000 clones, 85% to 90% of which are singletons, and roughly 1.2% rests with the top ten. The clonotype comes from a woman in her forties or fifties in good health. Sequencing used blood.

CDR3 sequence reads: CASSLGREGYTF. The CDR3 DNA follows: TGTGCCAGCAGCCTTGGACGGGAGGGCTACACCTTC. V usage is TRBV7-2 and J usage is TRBJ1-2; the D is unclear. Trimming took 5 bases from V and 8 from J, leaving 12 bases between them. This CDR3 spans 12 amino acids. Germline values: CDR1 SGHTA, CDR2 FQGNSA.